Below are 20 T cell receptor beta chains sequenced from a single sample in a study of blood T cell repertoires in COVID-19. Method: immunoSEQ multiplex PCR; TCRdb's copy keeps in-frame clones and lacks some. The sample lists fewer than 450,000 clones; roughly 91% were seen once. Sequencing used PBMCs or T cells enriched from blood (not recorded which). The receptors shown here come from a man between 18 and 35 years old who had recovered from COVID-19.

The V call is TRBV18, the J call TRBJ2-1; D unresolved. Trimming cost V 3 bases and J 0 bases, with 12 bases left between them. Germline loops: CDR1 KGHSH, CDR2 LQKENI. CDR3 length: 16 residues. CDR3 coding DNA: TGTGCCAGCTCACCGGTGAGGTTAAGCTCCTACAATGAGCAGTTCTTC. It is translated as CASSPVRLSSYNEQFF.

The chain couples TRBV19 to TRBJ1-1, with D unresolved. CDR1 LNHDA and CDR2 SQIVND come from the germline V gene (reference sequence). V shed 9 bases and J shed 1 base, with 12 bases lying between them. This CDR3 contains 13 residues. DNA of the CDR3: TGTGCCAGCCTTCGCGCCGCGAACACTGAAGCTTTCTTT. Encoded protein: CASLRAANTEAFF.

The chain joins TRBV3-1 (or the pseudogene TRBV3-2) to TRBJ2-7; 10 bases agree with TRBD1. Germline CDR1 LGHDT, CDR2 YNNKEL (reference sequence). Trimming at V came to 3 bases and at J to 6 bases, leaving 11 bases not matched to a gene. The CDR3 is made up of 16 amino acids. Here the CDR3 DNA reads TGTGCCAGCAGCCAGACCCTTGGACAGGGGGTGGGCGAGCAGTACTTC. Its translation is CASSQTLGQGVGEQYF.

V usage is TRBV2 and J usage is TRBJ1-1; TRBD1 matches 9 bases. Germline lookup yields CDR1 SNHLY and CDR2 FYNNEI. V dropped 5 bases and J dropped 4; count of bases not matched to a gene: 5. The CDR3 contains 14 residues. This chain's CDR3 is CASSKDRGITEAFF. Here the CDR3 DNA reads TGTGCCAGCAGTAAGGACAGGGGTATCACTGAAGCTTTCTTT.

V usage is TRBV6-5 and J usage is TRBJ2-1; TRBD2 agrees at 8 bases. The CDR3 has 13 residues. The germline CDR1 and CDR2 sequences are MNHEY and SVGAGI. With 6 bases clipped from V and 8 bases from J, the junction kept 6 bases outside the gene matches. Written as DNA, the CDR3 is TGTGCCAGCAGCCGCGGGGGGCCCGATGAGCAGTTCTTC. Its protein is CASSRGGPDEQFF.

The V gene is TRBV19, the J gene TRBJ1-6, with D unclear. Germline assignment: CDR1 LNHDA and CDR2 SQIVND (reference sequence). Between the trimmed V and J ends, which lost 0 bases and 9 bases, there was a span of 9 bases. There are 14 residues in the CDR3. CDR3 amino acids: CASSIEYLGSPLHF. Here the CDR3 DNA reads TGTGCCAGTAGTATAGAGTACCTCGGTTCACCCCTCCACTTT. The entire variable domain, with the rest obtained from reference TRBV19 and TRBJ1-6, is as follows: DGGITQSPKYLFRKEGQNVTLSCEQNLNHDAMYWYRQDPGQGLRLIYYSQIVNDFQKGDIAEGYSVSREKKESFPLTVTSAQKNPTAFYLCASSIEYLGSPLHFGNGTRLTVT.

V gene TRBV6-4 combines with J gene TRBJ1-1; possibly TRBD1 for D (5 bases). The CDR3 is 12 residues long. With 0 bases removed from V and 11 bases from J, the gap between germline ends came to 10 bases. Germline values: CDR1 MRHNA, CDR2 SNTAGT. The CDR3 protein is CASSDSGGKAFF. The DNA for the CDR3 is TGTGCCAGCAGTGACTCGGGGGGAAAGGCTTTCTTT.

The J gene is TRBJ2-1, the V gene TRBV10-2; maybe TRBD1 (6 bases). Germline V gene data show CDR1 as WSHSY and CDR2 as SAAADI. The CDR3 is made up of 14 amino acids. V was pared by 8 bases and J by 0 bases, with 11 bases between. CDR3 bases: TGCGCCAGCCGAGACAGGAGCTCCTACAATGAGCAGTTCTTC. Its translation is CASRDRSSYNEQFF.

The chain joins TRBV28 to TRBJ1-5; D is possibly TRBD1 (6 bases). This CDR3 spans 15 amino acids. Trimming took off 3 bases at V and 4 bases at J, with 13 bases between the two ends. Looked up from germline, CDR1 is MDHEN and CDR2 is SYDVKM. CDR3: CASSFHRVGNQPQHF. Written as DNA, the CDR3 is TGTGCCAGCAGTTTCCACAGGGTTGGGAATCAGCCCCAGCATTTT.

This CDR3 is CASSPPTGGTQGNGYTF. The CDR3 DNA is TGTGCCAGCTCACCTCCGACAGGGGGTACCCAGGGGAATGGCTACACCTTC. This rearrangement joins TRBV18 to TRBJ1-2; 9 positions agree with TRBD1. CDR1 is KGHSH and CDR2 is LQKENI in the germline V gene. After removal of 3 bases from V and 6 bases from J, the junction contained 14 bases not matched to a gene. The CDR3 is made up of 17 amino acids.

A few counts support this clone. The chain links TRBV5-6 to TRBJ1-6, with 7 nucleotides matching TRBD1. The germline V gene encodes CDR1 SGHDT and CDR2 YYEEEE. This CDR3 is built from 14 residues. The V gene end was trimmed by 4 bases and the J gene end by 7 bases; junction bases not matched to a gene: 5. The CDR3 DNA is TGTGCCAGCAGCCGGGACAGTTTCAATTCACCCCTCCACTTT. It encodes CASSRDSFNSPLHF.

This chain joins TRBV2 and TRBJ2-5; D perhaps matches TRBD1 (6 bases). V shed 6 bases and J shed 3 bases, with 14 bases lying between them. Germline CDR1 and CDR2: SNHLY and FYNNEI. The CDR3 length is 14 residues. CDR3: CASSDAPGEETQYF. Written as DNA, the CDR3 is TGTGCCAGCAGCGACGCGCCAGGGGAAGAGACCCAGTACTTC.

J is TRBJ2-2 and V is TRBV2, with TRBD1 identical over 9 bases. V trimming: 6 bases; J trimming: 6 bases; junction bases outside the gene matches: 8. CDR1 is SNHLY, CDR2 FYNNEI, per germline. This CDR3 is built from 15 residues. As DNA, the CDR3 is TGTGCCAGCAGAGGGATAACAGGGGGCTCCGGGGAGCTGTTTTTT. Its translation is CASRGITGGSGELFF.

The sample holds many counts of this clone. V and J are TRBV5-1 and TRBJ2-7, with 7 bases matching TRBD1. Germline lookup yields CDR1 SGHRS and CDR2 YFSETQ. CDR3 length equals 15 residues. Unmatched junction bases numbered 11, after V lost 4 bases and J lost 4 bases. CDR3 amino acids: CASSREGTVNYEQYF. Written as DNA, the CDR3 is TGCGCCAGCAGCCGCGAGGGGACAGTAAATTACGAGCAGTACTTC.

The table lists this clone with a few counts. The rearrangement uses TRBV9 and TRBJ2-6; possibly TRBD2 for D (6 bases). The germline V gene has CDR1 SGDLS and CDR2 YYNGEE. The ends were cut back, 3 bases at V and 2 bases at J, with 12 bases in the middle. This CDR3 has 16 amino acids. The CDR3 reads CASSAGGYAGANVLTF. The CDR3 DNA follows: TGTGCCAGCAGCGCCGGAGGGTATGCTGGGGCCAACGTCCTGACTTTC.

The CDR3 loop reads CASSSRQGRAAFF. DNA for the CDR3: TGTGCCAGCAGTTCCCGACAGGGGAGGGCAGCTTTCTTT. This chain links TRBV12-3 or TRBV12-4 with TRBJ1-1; 8 nucleotides line up with TRBD1. This CDR3 has 13 amino acids. V dropped 4 bases and J dropped 10; count of bases not matched to a gene: 8.

The V gene is TRBV5-1, the J gene TRBJ2-1; 9 bases line up with TRBD1. This CDR3 contains 15 residues. CDR1 is SGHRS, CDR2 YFSETQ, per germline. Trimming at V came to 4 bases and at J to 3 bases, leaving 5 bases not matched to a gene. Here the CDR3 DNA reads TGCGCCAGCAGCCTACAGGGGGCAGGCTACAATGAGCAGTTCTTC. Its protein is CASSLQGAGYNEQFF. Drawing the rest from reference TRBV5-1 and TRBJ2-1, the complete variable domain is KAGVTQTPRYLIKTRGQQVTLSCSPISGHRSVSWYQQTPGQGLQFLFEYFSETQRNKGNFPGRFSGRQFSNSRSEMNVSTLELGDSALYLCASSLQGAGYNEQFFGPGTRLTVL.

V gene TRBV10-1 combines with J gene TRBJ2-7; TRBD1 aligns across 7 bases. The CDR3 loop spans 13 amino acids. Trimming took 6 bases from V and 5 from J; bases not matched to a gene: 7. Germline lookup yields CDR1 WNHNN and CDR2 SYGVQD (reference sequence). CDR3: CASSLTGSHEQYF. The CDR3 bases are TGCGCCAGCAGCTTGACAGGGTCCCACGAGCAGTACTTC.

The rearrangement uses TRBV5-5 and TRBJ1-4; the D is unclear. V was cut by 3 bases and J by 5 bases, with 14 bases left in between. The CDR3 has 15 amino acids. Germline V gene sequence: CDR1 SGHKS, CDR2 YYEKEE (reference sequence). The DNA of the CDR3 is TGTGCCAGCAGCTCGGGTGGCTCCCTGAATGAAAAACTGTTTTTT. Protein: CASSSGGSLNEKLFF.

This chain uses TRBV28 with TRBJ1-5; D might be TRBD1 (6 bases). CDR3 length: 15 residues. Germline values: CDR1 MDHEN, CDR2 SYDVKM. Trimming pared 7 bases from V and 4 bases from J, leaving 17 bases between. DNA for the CDR3: TGTGCCAGCACCTTGTCAGGGGCCAATAATCAGCCCCAGCATTTT. This gives the protein CASTLSGANNQPQHF.